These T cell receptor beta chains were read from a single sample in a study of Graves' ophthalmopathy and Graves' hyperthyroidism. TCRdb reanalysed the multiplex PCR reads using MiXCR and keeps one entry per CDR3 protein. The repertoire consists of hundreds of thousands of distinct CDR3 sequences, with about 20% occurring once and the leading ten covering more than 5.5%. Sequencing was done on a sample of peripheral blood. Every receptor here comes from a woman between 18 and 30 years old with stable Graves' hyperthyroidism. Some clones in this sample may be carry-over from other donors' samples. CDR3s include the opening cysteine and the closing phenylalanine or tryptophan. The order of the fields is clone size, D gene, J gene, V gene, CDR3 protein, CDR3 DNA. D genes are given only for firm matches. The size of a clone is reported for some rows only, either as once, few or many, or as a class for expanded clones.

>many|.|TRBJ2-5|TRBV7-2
CASSFRTGKETQYF
TGTGCCAGCAGCTTCAGAACAGGGAAAGAGACCCAGTACTTC
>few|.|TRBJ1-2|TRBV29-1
CSVEVRNIYTF
TGCAGCGTTGAAGTTCGAAACATTTACACCTTC
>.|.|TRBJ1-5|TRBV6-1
CASKGGYNQPQHF
TGTGCCAGCAAGGGAGGGTATAATCAGCCCCAGCATTTT
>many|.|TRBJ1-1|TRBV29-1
CSVGMSNTEAFF
TGCAGCGTAGGGATGTCGAACACTGAAGCTTTCTTT
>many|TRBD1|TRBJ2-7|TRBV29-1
CSVAQGASGYEQYF
TGCAGCGTCGCACAGGGGGCGAGCGGCTACGAGCAGTACTTC
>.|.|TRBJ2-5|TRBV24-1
CATSDFSGQETQYF
TGTGCCACCAGTGATTTTAGCGGCCAAGAGACCCAGTACTTC
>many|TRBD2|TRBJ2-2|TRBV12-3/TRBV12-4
CASSPERTSGRKTGELFF
TGTGCCAGCAGTCCAGAGAGGACTAGCGGGAGAAAAACCGGGGAGCTGTTTTTT
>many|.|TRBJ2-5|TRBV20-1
CSARASAAQETQYF
TGCAGTGCTAGAGCTTCGGCAGCCCAAGAGACCCAGTACTTC
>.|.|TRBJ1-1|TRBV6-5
CASSYSSGAVNTEAFF
TGTGCCAGCAGTTACTCGAGCGGCGCGGTGAACACTGAAGCTTTCTTT
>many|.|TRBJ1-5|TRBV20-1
CSATRGTGDQPQHF
TGCAGTGCCACCCGAGGGACGGGAGATCAGCCCCAGCATTTT
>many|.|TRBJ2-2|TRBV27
CAVREHGTGELFF
TGTGCCGTTCGGGAGCACGGCACCGGGGAGCTGTTTTTT
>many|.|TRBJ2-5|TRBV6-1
CASSGVETQYF
TGTGCCAGCAGTGGGGTGGAGACCCAGTACTTC
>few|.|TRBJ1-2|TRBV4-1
CASSHPTQGSNYGYTF
TGCGCCAGCAGCCACCCGACACAGGGAAGTAACTATGGCTACACCTTC
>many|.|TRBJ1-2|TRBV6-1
CASSDFGLTLYGYTF
TGTGCCAGCAGTGATTTTGGGCTGACCCTCTATGGCTACACCTTC
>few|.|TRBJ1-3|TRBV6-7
CASSLPRSGNTIYF
TGTGCCAGCAGCCTTCCTCGCTCTGGAAACACCATATATTTT
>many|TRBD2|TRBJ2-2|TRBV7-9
CASSRDYRNTGELFF
TGTGCCAGCAGCCGGGACTACCGGAACACCGGGGAGCTGTTTTTT